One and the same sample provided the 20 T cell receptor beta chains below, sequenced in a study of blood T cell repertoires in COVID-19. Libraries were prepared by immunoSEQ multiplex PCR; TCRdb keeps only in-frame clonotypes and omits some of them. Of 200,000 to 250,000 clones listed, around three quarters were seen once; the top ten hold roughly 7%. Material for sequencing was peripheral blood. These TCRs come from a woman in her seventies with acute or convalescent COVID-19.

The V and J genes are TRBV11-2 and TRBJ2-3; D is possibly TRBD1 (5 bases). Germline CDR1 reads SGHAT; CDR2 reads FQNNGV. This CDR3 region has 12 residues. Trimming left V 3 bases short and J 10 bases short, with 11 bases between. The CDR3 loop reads CASSFQGRAQYF. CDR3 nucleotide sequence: TGTGCCAGCAGCTTCCAGGGTAGGGCGCAGTATTTT.

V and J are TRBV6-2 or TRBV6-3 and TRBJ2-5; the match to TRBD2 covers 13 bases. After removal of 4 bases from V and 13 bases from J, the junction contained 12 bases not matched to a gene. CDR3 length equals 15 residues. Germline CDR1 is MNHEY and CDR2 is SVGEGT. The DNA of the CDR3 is TGTGCCAGCAGTTCGGGACTAGCGGGGACAAGCGTTTGGTACTTC. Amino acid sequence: CASSSGLAGTSVWYF.

This CDR3 is CASSPRGPTGGGTQYF. As DNA, the CDR3 is TGTGCCAGCAGCCCCCGGGGGCCGACTGGGGGGGGGACCCAGTACTTC. The chain combines TRBV11-2 with TRBJ2-5; weak D call: TRBD2 (7 bases). Germline V gene sequence: CDR1 SGHAT, CDR2 FQNNGV. The CDR3 has 16 residues. V was shortened by 5 bases and J by 7 bases, with 23 bases between the two germline ends.

The CDR3 DNA is TGTGCCAGCAGCTCTCGAGACCGGGATCGGGACTACGAGCAGTACTTC. Translated: CASSSRDRDRDYEQYF. The chain is built from TRBV11-2 and TRBJ2-7; a weak D match, TRBD2 (5 bases). V was cut by 4 bases and J by 3 bases, with 19 bases left in between. CDR3 length equals 16 residues. Germline CDR1 SGHAT, CDR2 FQNNGV.

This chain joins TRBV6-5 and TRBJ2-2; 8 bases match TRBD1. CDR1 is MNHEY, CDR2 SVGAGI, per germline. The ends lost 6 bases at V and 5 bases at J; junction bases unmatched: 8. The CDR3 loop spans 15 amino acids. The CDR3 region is CASSYLQGVTGELFF. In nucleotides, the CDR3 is TGTGCCAGCAGCTATTTACAGGGGGTGACCGGGGAGCTGTTTTTT.

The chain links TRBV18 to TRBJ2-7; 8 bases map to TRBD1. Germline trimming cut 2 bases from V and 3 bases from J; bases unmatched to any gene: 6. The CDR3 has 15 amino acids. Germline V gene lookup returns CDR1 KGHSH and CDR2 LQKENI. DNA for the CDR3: TGTGCCAGCTCACCAAGTCGCGGGACAGGCTACGAGCAGTACTTC. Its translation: CASSPSRGTGYEQYF.

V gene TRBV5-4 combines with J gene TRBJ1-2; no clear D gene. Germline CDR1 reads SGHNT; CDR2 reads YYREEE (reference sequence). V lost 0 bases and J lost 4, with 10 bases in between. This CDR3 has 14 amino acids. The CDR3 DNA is TGTGCCAGCAGCTTGGTGGGAGGTGGCTATGGCTACACCTTC. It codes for CASSLVGGGYGYTF.

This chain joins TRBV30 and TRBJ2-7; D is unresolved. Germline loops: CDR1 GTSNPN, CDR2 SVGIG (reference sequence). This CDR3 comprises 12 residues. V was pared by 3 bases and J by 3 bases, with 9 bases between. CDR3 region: CAWSASGYEQYF. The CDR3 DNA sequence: TGTGCCTGGAGCGCCTCGGGCTACGAGCAGTACTTC.

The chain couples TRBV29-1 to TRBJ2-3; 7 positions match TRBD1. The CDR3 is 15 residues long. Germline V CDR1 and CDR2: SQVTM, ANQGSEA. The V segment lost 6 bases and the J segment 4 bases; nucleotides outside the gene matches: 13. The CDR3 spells CSVPPGGGQADTQYF. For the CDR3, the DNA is TGCAGCGTGCCCCCAGGGGGTGGGCAAGCAGATACGCAGTATTTT.

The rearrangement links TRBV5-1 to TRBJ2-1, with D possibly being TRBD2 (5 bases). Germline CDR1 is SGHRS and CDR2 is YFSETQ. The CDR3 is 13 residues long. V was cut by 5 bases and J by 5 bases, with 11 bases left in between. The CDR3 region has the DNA TGCGCCAGCAGTCCCGGGATCGACAATGAGCAGTTCTTC. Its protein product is CASSPGIDNEQFF.

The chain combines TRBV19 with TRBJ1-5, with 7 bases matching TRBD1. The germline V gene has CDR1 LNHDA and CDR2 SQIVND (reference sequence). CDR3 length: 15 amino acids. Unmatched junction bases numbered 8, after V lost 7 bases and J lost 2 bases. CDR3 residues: CASKARGQGNQPQHF. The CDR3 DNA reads TGTGCCAGTAAGGCTAGGGGGCAGGGCAATCAGCCCCAGCATTTT. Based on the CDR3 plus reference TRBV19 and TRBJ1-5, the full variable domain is DGGITQSPKYLFRKEGQNVTLSCEQNLNHDAMYWYRQDPGQGLRLIYYSQIVNDFQKGDIAEGYSVSREKKESFPLTVTSAQKNPTAFYLCASKARGQGNQPQHFGDGTRLSIL.

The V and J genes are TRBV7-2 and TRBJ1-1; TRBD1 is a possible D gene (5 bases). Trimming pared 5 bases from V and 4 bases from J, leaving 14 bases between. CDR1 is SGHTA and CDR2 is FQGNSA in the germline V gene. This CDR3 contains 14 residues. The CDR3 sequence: CASSRTMPFTEAFF. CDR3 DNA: TGTGCCAGCAGCCGGACAATGCCTTTCACTGAAGCTTTCTTT.

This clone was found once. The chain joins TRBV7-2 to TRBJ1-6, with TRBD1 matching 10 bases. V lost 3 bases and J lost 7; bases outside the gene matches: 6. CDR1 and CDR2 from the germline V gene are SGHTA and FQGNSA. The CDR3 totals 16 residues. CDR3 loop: CASSFPGQGLNSPLHF. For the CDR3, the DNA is TGTGCCAGCAGCTTTCCGGGACAGGGGTTAAATTCACCCCTCCACTTT.

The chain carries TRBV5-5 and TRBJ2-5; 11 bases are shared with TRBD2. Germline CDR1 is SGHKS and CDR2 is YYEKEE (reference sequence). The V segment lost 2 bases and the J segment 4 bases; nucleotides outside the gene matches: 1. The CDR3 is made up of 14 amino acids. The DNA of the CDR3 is TGTGCCAGCAGCTTTACTAGCGGGGGAGAGACCCAGTACTTC. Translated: CASSFTSGGETQYF.

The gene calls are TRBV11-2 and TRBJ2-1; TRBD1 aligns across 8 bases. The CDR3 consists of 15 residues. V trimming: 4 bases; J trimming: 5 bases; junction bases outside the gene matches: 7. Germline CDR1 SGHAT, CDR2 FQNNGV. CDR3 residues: CASSWAGGQNNEQFF. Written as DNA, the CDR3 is TGTGCCAGCAGCTGGGCAGGGGGCCAGAACAATGAGCAGTTCTTC.

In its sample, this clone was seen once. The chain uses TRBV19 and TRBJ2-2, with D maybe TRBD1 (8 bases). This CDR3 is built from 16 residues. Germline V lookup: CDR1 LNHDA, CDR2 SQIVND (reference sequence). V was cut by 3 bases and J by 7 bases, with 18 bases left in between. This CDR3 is CASSIAADREGGELFF. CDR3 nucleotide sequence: TGTGCCAGTAGTATTGCGGCGGACAGGGAGGGCGGGGAGCTGTTTTTT.

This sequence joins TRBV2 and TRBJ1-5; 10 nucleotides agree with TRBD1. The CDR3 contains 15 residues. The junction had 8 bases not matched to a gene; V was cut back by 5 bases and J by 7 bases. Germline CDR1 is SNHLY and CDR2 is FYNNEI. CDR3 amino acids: CASSQDGQGGQPQHF. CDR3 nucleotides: TGTGCCAGCAGTCAGGATGGACAGGGGGGCCAGCCCCAGCATTTT.

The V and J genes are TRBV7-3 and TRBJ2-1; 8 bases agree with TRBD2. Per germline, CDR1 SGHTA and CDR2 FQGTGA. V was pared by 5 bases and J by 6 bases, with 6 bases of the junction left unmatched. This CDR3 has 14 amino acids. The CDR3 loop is CASSPPGGSNEQFF. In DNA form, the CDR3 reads TGTGCCAGCAGCCCCCCGGGGGGGTCCAATGAGCAGTTCTTC.

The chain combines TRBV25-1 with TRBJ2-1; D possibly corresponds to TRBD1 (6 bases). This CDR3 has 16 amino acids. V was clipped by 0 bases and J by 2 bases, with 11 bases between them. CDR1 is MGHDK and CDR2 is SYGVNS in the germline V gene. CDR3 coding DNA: TGTGCCAGCAGTGAATACGGGGACAAAACCTACAATGAGCAGTTCTTC. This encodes CASSEYGDKTYNEQFF.

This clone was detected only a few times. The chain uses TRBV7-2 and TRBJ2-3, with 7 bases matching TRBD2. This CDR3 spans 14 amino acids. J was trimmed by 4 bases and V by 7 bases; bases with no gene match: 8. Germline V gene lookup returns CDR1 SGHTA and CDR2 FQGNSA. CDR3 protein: CASISRGFADTQYF. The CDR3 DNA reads TGTGCCAGCATTTCGCGGGGGTTCGCAGATACGCAGTATTTT.